The text below deals with one T cell receptor (beta chain). Its antigen is as yet unknown. Each CDR3 protein gets one entry after TCRdb re-called the reads with MiXCR. The data show around 800,000 distinct CDR3 sequences, with about 33% seen just once and 12% held by the top ten. Trimming left V 8 bases short and J 2 bases short, with 12 bases between. Looked up from germline, CDR1 is MNHEY and CDR2 is SVGEGT. The CDR3 is 13 residues long. The source of the sample is a study of T cell repertoires in cytomegalovirus infection. Findings of the study overall: Summed frequency of public TCR beta families distinguished CMV carriers with the relevant HLA.

This clonotype originated in a human donor in good health (CMV status not recorded). Some clones in this sample may be carry-over from other donors' samples. Material: cultured CD8+ T cells from PBMCs, obtained from culture after CMV antigen stimulation. The chain couples TRBV6-2 or TRBV6-3 to TRBJ1-2; a weak D match, TRBD1 (5 bases). The chain's CDR3 is CASDIGANYGYTF. The DNA of the CDR3 is TGTGCCAGCGATATCGGGGCGAACTATGGCTACACCTTC.